This T cell receptor beta chain is from a study of T cell responses to AZD1222 COVID-19 vaccine. Overall study context: Second-dose intervals of approximately 4 or approximately 12 weeks were pooled.

Germline lookup yields CDR1 KGHSH and CDR2 LQKENI. The CDR3 spans 12 residues. The ends were cut back, 0 bases at V and 12 bases at J, with 9 bases in the middle. Points on this clone: Its antigen is undetermined.

Broader study findings: Epitopes outside B.1.351 and B.1.1.7 mutated regions reportedly drew nearly half of spike TCRs.

The method was immunoSEQ multiplex PCR; TCRdb's version includes in-frame clones alone and lacks a portion of them. The sample comprises 120,000 or so clones, about 90% of which are singletons, and over 0.95% rests with the top ten. This clonotype originated in an adult in good health. The specimen was peripheral blood, collected on day 0 of AZD1222 vaccination. The chain joins TRBV18 to TRBJ2-1, with unresolved D. This chain's CDR3 is CASSPPLPGQFF. The CDR3 DNA follows: TGTGCCAGCTCACCACCGCTACCAGGGCAGTTCTTC.